Ten or more counts support the clone carrying this T cell receptor beta chain. The sample comes from a study of neurological immune-mediated disorders. Time point noted: longitudinal time-point 1 (baseline). The cDNA was generated by 5'RACE with 10-nucleotide random UMIs. TCRdb re-called the 5' RACE reads with MiXCR, one entry per CDR3 protein. The table records 55,000 to 70,000 distinct CDR3 sequences, approximately 12% of them present only once. The CDR3 length is 15 residues. The V and J ends lost 5 bases and 4 bases, in that order; junction bases with no gene match: 5. The germline gives CDR1 SSHAT, CDR2 FNYEAQ (reference sequence).

The specimen sequenced was PBMCs. This clonotype was obtained from a male donor with HTLV-1-associated myelopathy (HAM/TSP). The chain carries TRBV7-7 and TRBJ2-1, with 10 bases lining up with TRBD1. The CDR3 DNA reads as TGTGCCAGCAGCAACGGACAGGGGGGATACAATGAGCAGTTCTTC. Protein sequence: CASSNGQGGYNEQFF.